These 20 T cell receptor beta chains share one sample of origin, sequenced in a study of CD8+ T cells in alopecia areata. cDNA serving as the sequencing template came from extracted, reverse transcribed RNA. Only in-frame clones appear in the TCRdb table, and some are missing; sequencing was by immunoSEQ multiplex PCR. Seen here are about 90,000 clones, 44% observed once, and the top ten hold around 20%. As for treatment: oral pan-JAK inhibitor, 5-10 mg twice daily. Sequenced here: CD8+ T cells sorted from blood, sampled at week 24, from a patient treated with tofacitinib. The origin of the receptors is a human donor with alopecia areata.

This clone was seen a handful of times. The chain has TRBV2 and TRBJ2-4; tentatively, D is TRBD2 (6 bases). Trimming cost V 7 bases and J 3 bases, with 16 bases left between them. CDR1 SNHLY and CDR2 FYNNEI come from the germline V gene. The CDR3 consists of 15 residues. CDR3 amino acids: CASMSAGFGKNIQYF. The CDR3, as DNA: TGTGCCAGCATGAGTGCGGGATTTGGCAAAAACATTCAGTACTTC.

This clone was observed a handful of times. This chain links TRBV9 with TRBJ1-5; 7 bases align to TRBD1. The CDR3 runs to 15 residues. The V segment lost 0 bases and the J segment 3 bases; nucleotides outside the gene matches: 3. Germline loops: CDR1 SGDLS, CDR2 YYNGEE. CDR3 nucleotide sequence: TGTGCCAGCAGCGTAGAACAGGGGACCAATCAGCCCCAGCATTTT. Translation: CASSVEQGTNQPQHF.

The J gene is TRBJ2-3, the V gene TRBV30; D perhaps matches TRBD2 (6 bases). The germline V gene encodes CDR1 GTSNPN and CDR2 SVGIG (reference sequence). Trimming shortened V by 4 bases and J by 0 bases, and 14 bases separated the two germline ends. The CDR3 covers 15 residues. CDR3 loop: CAWTLAATSTDTQYF. CDR3 DNA: TGTGCCTGGACTTTAGCGGCTACTAGCACAGATACGCAGTATTTT.

There are a few counts of this clone. This chain links TRBV10-3 with TRBJ1-2; D gene uncertain. The CDR3 has 13 amino acids. V was pared by 0 bases and J by 7 bases, with 9 bases between. Germline V gene lookup returns CDR1 ENHRY and CDR2 SYGVKD. CDR3 DNA: TGTGCCATCAGTGAGTCTGTTGCTATTGGCTACACCTTC. Translating gives CAISESVAIGYTF.

J is TRBJ2-7 and V is TRBV6-6; TRBD2 matches 7 bases. This CDR3 has 11 residues. V dropped 6 bases and J dropped 10; count of bases not matched to a gene: 6. Germline CDR1 is MNHNY and CDR2 is SVGAGI (reference sequence). The CDR3 is CASRDGGDQYF. The CDR3 bases are TGTGCCAGCAGGGATGGGGGGGACCAGTACTTC.

The sample holds a few counts of this clone. The rearrangement uses TRBV5-1 and TRBJ2-7; 7 positions agree with TRBD1. V lost 4 bases to trimming and J lost 5 bases; unmatched junction nucleotides: 12. The V gene's germline CDR1 is SGHRS and CDR2 YFSETQ. The CDR3 is 15 residues long. Written as DNA, the CDR3 is TGCGCCAGCAGCCCCCATCCGGGACAGTGGGACGAGCAGTACTTC. Translated: CASSPHPGQWDEQYF.

The chain has TRBV9 and TRBJ2-1; no reliable D call. Trimming pared 0 bases from V and 6 bases from J, leaving 13 bases between. Per the germline V gene, CDR1 is SGDLS and CDR2 is YYNGEE. This CDR3 comprises 15 residues. CDR3 coding DNA: TGTGCCAGCAGCGTAGAAAGCGCAATACTCAATGAGCAGTTCTTC. Residues: CASSVESAILNEQFF.

The rearrangement links TRBV6-6 to TRBJ2-1; possibly TRBD1 or TRBD2 for D (6 bases each). The CDR3 has 15 amino acids. CDR1 MNHNY and CDR2 SVGAGI come from the germline V gene (reference sequence). The germline V and J ends were trimmed by 0 bases and 7 bases, with 13 bases remaining between them. DNA of the CDR3: TGTGCCAGCAGTTACTCGATGGGGGGCCGAAATGAGCAGTTCTTC. Its protein product is CASSYSMGGRNEQFF.

This clone showed up just a few times. This chain joins TRBV30 and TRBJ2-2, with D uncertain. Germline CDR1 is GTSNPN and CDR2 is SVGIG (reference sequence). CDR3 length: 14 residues. The germline V and J ends were trimmed by 3 bases and 0 bases, with 8 bases remaining between them. CDR3 sequence: CAWRGSPNTGELFF. CDR3 nucleotide sequence: TGTGCCTGGAGGGGTTCACCGAACACCGGGGAGCTGTTTTTT.

This clone came up a few times. The chain employs TRBV27 and TRBJ1-5; D is undetermined. Germline loops: CDR1 MNHEY, CDR2 SMNVEV (reference sequence). V lost 1 base to trimming and J lost 3 bases, with 7 bases between them. This CDR3 has 14 residues. The CDR3 coding sequence is TGTGCCAGCAGTTTATGGGGTATCAATCAGCCCCAGCATTTT. Residues: CASSLWGINQPQHF.

V is TRBV29-1 and J is TRBJ2-1; 12 nucleotides line up with TRBD2. Germline values: CDR1 SQVTM, CDR2 ANQGSEA. The CDR3 runs 15 residues. J gave up 2 bases and V 6 bases, and 5 bases lay outside the gene matches. Written as DNA, the CDR3 is TGCAGCGTCCCGACTAGCGGGAGTACCTACAATGAGCAGTTCTTC. It is translated as CSVPTSGSTYNEQFF.

J is TRBJ2-1 and V is TRBV6-1, with D hard to call. The length of the CDR3 is 15 residues. The V gene's germline CDR1 is MNHNS and CDR2 SASEGT. The V end lost 0 bases, the J end lost 4 bases, and 10 bases lay between the germline ends. CDR3 coding DNA: TGTGCCAGCAGTGAAGCGAGAAGGGCGTACAATGAGCAGTTCTTC. Translating gives CASSEARRAYNEQFF.

The gene calls are TRBV5-1 and TRBJ1-1, with D perhaps TRBD1 (6 bases). This CDR3 contains 15 residues. V lost 0 bases and J 0 bases, leaving 9 bases between the germline ends. Germline CDR1 SGHRS, CDR2 YFSETQ. The DNA for the CDR3 is TGCGCCAGCAGCTTGGCCGGGACAATGAACACTGAAGCTTTCTTT. Its translation is CASSLAGTMNTEAFF.

J is TRBJ2-1 and V is TRBV7-9; 8 nucleotides align to TRBD1. The V segment lost 3 bases and the J segment 7 bases; nucleotides outside the gene matches: 5. CDR1 SEHNR and CDR2 FQNEAQ come from the germline V gene (reference sequence). CDR3 size: 14 residues. The CDR3 reads CASSLDRVHNEQFF. The CDR3 nucleotides are TGTGCCAGCAGCTTGGACAGGGTCCATAATGAGCAGTTCTTC.

V gene TRBV2 combines with J gene TRBJ1-1; D unclear. The V gene's germline CDR1 is SNHLY and CDR2 FYNNEI. This CDR3 comprises 13 residues. V lost 10 bases, J lost 4 bases, and 16 bases lay in between. The DNA of the CDR3 is TGTGCCACCCGTTATTCGTCGGGCACTGAAGCTTTCTTT. Translated: CATRYSSGTEAFF. The variable domain in full, with the rest retrieved from reference TRBV2 and TRBJ1-1, is EPEVTQTPSHQVTQMGQEVILRCVPISNHLYFYWYRQILGQKVEFLVSFYNNEISEKSEIFDDQFSVERPDGSNFTLKIRSTKLEDSAMYFCATRYSSGTEAFFGQGTRLTVV.

This clone has a handful of counts. This chain uses TRBV9 with TRBJ2-7, with 9 bases aligning to TRBD1. The CDR3 spans 14 residues. The germline gives CDR1 SGDLS, CDR2 YYNGEE. Unmatched junction bases numbered 2, after V lost 0 bases and J lost 4 bases. In nucleotides, the CDR3 is TGTGCCAGCAGCGTAGACGGACAGGGGTACGAGCAGTACTTC. It is translated as CASSVDGQGYEQYF.

This clone has a handful of counts. The chain has TRBV7-8 and TRBJ2-7; D remains unclear. Germline V gives CDR1 SGHVS, CDR2 FQNEAQ. The CDR3 is 14 residues long. Trimming removed 1 base at V and 3 bases at J, with 10 bases between. Here the CDR3 DNA reads TGTGCCAGCAGCTTAGGCCTAGGAAGCTACGAGCAGTACTTC. This encodes CASSLGLGSYEQYF.

This chain joins TRBV5-1 and TRBJ2-7, with a possible D match to TRBD2 (6 bases). Germline-derived CDR1 and CDR2 are SGHRS and YFSETQ. CDR3 length: 14 residues. The germline V and J ends were trimmed by 0 bases and 2 bases, with 9 bases remaining between them. CDR3 sequence: CASSLEPGAYEQYF. CDR3 sequence (DNA): TGCGCCAGCAGCTTGGAACCGGGGGCCTACGAGCAGTACTTC.

Worth noting for this clone: One junction end disagrees with the germline gene, perhaps due to a read error. The V gene is TRBV13, the J gene TRBJ1-1; no firm D call. This CDR3 is 13 amino acids long. Germline V CDR1 and CDR2: PRHDT, FYEKMQ (reference sequence). CDR3 in amino acids: CASSQLSNNEAFF. CDR3 coding DNA: TGTGCCAGCAGCCAGTTAAGTAACAATGAAGCTTTCTTT.

In this sample, this clone turned up a few times. The chain combines TRBV7-9 with TRBJ2-3; the match to TRBD1 covers 7 bases. V lost 4 bases and J lost 2; bases outside the gene matches: 3. This CDR3 region has 14 residues. Looked up from germline, CDR1 is SEHNR and CDR2 is FQNEAQ (reference sequence). This chain's CDR3 is CASSSTGYTDTQYF. CDR3 in DNA: TGTGCCAGCAGCTCGACAGGGTACACAGATACGCAGTATTTT.